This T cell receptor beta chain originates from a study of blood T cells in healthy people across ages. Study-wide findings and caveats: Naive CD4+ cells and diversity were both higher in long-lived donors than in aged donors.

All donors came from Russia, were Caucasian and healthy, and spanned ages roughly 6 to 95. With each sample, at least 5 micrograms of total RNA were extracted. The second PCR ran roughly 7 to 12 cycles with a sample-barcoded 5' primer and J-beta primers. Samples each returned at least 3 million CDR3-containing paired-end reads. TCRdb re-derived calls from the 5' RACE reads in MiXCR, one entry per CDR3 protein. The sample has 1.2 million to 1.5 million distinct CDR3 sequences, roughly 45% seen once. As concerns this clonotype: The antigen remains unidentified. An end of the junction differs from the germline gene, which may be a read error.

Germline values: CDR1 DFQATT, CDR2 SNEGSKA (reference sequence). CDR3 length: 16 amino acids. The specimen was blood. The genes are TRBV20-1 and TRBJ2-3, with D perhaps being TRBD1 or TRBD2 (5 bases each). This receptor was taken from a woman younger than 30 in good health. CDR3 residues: CSTRDIPGTVTDTQYF. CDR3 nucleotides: TGCAGTACTAGAGATATTCCCGGGACCGTCACAGATACGCAGTATTTT.